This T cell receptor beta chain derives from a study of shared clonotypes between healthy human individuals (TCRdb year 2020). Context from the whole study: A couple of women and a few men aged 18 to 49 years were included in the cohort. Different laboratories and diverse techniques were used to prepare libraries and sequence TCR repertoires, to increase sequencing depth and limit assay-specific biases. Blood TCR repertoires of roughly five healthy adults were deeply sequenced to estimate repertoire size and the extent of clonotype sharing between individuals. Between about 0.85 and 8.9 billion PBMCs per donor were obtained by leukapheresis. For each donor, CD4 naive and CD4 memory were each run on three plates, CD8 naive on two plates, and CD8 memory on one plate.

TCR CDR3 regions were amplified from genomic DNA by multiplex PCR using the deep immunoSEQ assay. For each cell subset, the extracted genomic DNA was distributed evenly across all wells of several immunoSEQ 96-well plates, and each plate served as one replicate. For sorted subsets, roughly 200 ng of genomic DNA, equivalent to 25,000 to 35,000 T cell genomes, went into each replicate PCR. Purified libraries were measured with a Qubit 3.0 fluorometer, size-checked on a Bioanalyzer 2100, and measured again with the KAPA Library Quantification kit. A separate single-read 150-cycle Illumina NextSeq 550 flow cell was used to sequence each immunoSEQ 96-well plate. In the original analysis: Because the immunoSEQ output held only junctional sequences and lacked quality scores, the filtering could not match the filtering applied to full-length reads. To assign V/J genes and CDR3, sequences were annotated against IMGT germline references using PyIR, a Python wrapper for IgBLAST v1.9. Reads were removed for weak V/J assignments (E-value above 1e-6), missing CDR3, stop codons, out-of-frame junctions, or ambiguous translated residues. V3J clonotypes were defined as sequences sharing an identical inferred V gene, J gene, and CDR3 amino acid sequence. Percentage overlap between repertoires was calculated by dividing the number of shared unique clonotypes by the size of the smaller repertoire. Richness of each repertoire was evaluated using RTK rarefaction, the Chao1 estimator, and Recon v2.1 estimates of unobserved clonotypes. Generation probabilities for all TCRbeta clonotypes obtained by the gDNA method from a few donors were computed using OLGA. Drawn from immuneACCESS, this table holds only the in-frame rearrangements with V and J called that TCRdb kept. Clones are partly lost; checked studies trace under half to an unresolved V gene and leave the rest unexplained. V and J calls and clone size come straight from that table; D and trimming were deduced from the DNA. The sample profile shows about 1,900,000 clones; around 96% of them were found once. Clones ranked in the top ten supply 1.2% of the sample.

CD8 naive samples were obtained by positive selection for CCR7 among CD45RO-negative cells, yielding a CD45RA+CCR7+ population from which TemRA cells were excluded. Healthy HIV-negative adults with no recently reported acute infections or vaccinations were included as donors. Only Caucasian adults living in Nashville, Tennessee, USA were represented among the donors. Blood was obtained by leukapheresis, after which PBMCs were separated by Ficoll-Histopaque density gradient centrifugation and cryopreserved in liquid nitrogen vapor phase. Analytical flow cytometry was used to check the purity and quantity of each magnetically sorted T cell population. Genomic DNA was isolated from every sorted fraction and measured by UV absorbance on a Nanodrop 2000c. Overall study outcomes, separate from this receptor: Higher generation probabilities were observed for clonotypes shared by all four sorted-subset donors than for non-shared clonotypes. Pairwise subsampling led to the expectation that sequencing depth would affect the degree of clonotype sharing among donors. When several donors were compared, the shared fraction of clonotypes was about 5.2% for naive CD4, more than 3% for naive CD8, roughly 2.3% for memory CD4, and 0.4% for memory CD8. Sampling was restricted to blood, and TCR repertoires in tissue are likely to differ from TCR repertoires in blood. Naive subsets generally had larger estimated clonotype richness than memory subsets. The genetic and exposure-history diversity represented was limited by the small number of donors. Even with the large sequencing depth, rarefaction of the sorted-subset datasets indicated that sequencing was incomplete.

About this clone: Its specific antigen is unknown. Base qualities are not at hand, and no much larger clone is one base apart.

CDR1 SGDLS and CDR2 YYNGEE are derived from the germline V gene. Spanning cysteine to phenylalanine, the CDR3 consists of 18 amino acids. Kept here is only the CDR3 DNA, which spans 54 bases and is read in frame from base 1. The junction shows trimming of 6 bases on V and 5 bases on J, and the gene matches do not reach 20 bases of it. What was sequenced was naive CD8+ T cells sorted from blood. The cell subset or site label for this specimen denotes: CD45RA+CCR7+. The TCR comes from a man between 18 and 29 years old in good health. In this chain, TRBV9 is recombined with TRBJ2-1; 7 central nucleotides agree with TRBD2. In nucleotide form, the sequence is TGTGCCAGCACCCCGGAAGGCGGGAGAGGGAAAGGTCACAATGAGCAGTTCTTC. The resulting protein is CASTPEGGRGKGHNEQFF.